This T cell receptor (beta chain) derives from a study of cytomegalovirus exposure and HLA in healthy donors (dated by TCRdb to the late 2010s). In the study overall: According to an earlier analysis of 587 of the donors, 200 million or so T cells yielded roughly 110 million unique TCR beta sequences and around 280 Gb of sequence data. An early release that covered some 640 HLA-typed donors contained about 300 gigabases of sequencing data and around 80 million unique TCR sequences. Of the 300 to 500 genotyped donors, 70% to 90% were placed in the genetic ancestry cluster associated with self-reported Caucasian donors. The study aimed to test whether cataloging public T cell receptors could reveal signatures of past pathogen exposure. The study profiled the T cell repertoires of hundreds of subjects by immunosequencing and related them to cytomegalovirus serostatus. Besides the first cohort of roughly 660 subjects, a separate validation cohort made up of some 110 different subjects was used. High-throughput TCR immunosequencing, statistical association of individual TCRs with disease status, and machine learning were combined to predict cytomegalovirus infection status. A later analysis re-examined previously published TCR beta repertoires from 600 to 700 donors and added high-resolution HLA genotyping to investigate patterns of TCR occurrence. Rather than drawing on any new phenotypic data, the later analysis identified candidate immune exposures from TCR beta sequences and the way those sequences occurred across donors. In an earlier analysis of about 590 of the donors, high-throughput TCR beta sequencing was used to judge whether each TCR beta V gene segment behaved as functional or pseudogenic. Donor age, sex, ethnicity and CMV serostatus were collected together with the repertoire data. In a later genetic analysis, genome-wide SNP genotypes for about 55% of the roughly 700 donors were used, and that subset was treated as a discovery cohort. Every discovery cohort repertoire had been produced on one sequencing platform. Both class I and class II loci were covered by HLA typing, at four-digit resolution. The number of donors typed differed by locus, with 629-630 for A, B, C, DRB1 and DQB1, roughly 520 for DQA1, over 600 for DPA1, and around 460 for DPB1. Roughly five DR-DQ haplotypes were handled as single units for association and clustering because linkage in the cohort was strong. On average, around 200,000 unique TCR beta nucleotide sequences were sequenced per donor among 350 to 400 genotyped donors of the cohort, with approximately 18% of those sequences being non-productive. Broader findings and caveats from the paper: Because HLA typing was missing for some donors at each locus, association tests included only the typed subset. When HLA alleles, especially DR and DQ, strongly co-occurred, TCR associations were difficult to assign to individual alleles. Sequencing depth was assumed to be roughly uniform across donors in the presence/absence analyses, though that assumption may not hold. A few of the identified cytomegalovirus-associated TCR beta chains were confirmed in vitro to be specific for cytomegalovirus antigens. An earlier analysis of several hundred of the donors showed that most TCR beta V segments appeared in productive rearrangements either about 87% or about 30% of the time, which broadly matched IMGT annotations. In the study, approximately 150 TCR beta chains were listed as associated with cytomegalovirus. The sequencing pipeline was judged likely to have produced a cluster of highly shared sequence variants as a technical artifact. Some IMGT-functional V segments, including TRBV6-2 and TRBV6-3, could not be told apart with the 87-base-pair reads, so those segments were excluded. Compared with the approximately 600-donor mean, donors in an Asian-associated ancestry cluster had fewer N-insertions in productive TCRs, according to a later genetic analysis. For the cohort, immune exposure information was limited to CMV serostatus. A further reported finding was that TCR beta sequences accurately predicted the HLA-A and HLA-B alleles for most subjects in the first cohort. Only TCR beta chains were sequenced in this cohort, and the absence of alpha or paired-chain data limited detectable features. A later analysis associated approximately 17,000 TCR beta sequences with specific HLA alleles at a false discovery rate of 0.05. Approximately 18 rarely observed V segments, including chromosome 9 orphons, were excluded from the earlier analysis of several hundred of the donors because counts were too low. The classifier was reported to diagnose cytomegalovirus status with high specificity and sensitivity in both the original cohort and the validation cohort. The authors suggested that the approach could potentially be generalized to other disease states and immunological phenotypes. In a later analysis, HLA-associated TCR beta chains were found to be more clonally expanded and to have lower generation probabilities than equally common non-associated chains. In a later analysis, most CMV-associated TCR beta chains were found to appear HLA-restricted, with HLA associations seemingly driven largely by CMV exposure. Correlated functional status among segregating V segments might be attributable to linkage disequilibrium, but an unknown experimental factor could not be ruled out. In a later analysis, TCR association rates were found to vary across HLA loci, with the most associated TCRs seen for DRB1 alleles and the fewest for HLA-C alleles. Most TCR sequences were seen in very few donors, while some public TCRs were found in many individuals. An association between a missense DCLRE1C variant and V-gene and J-gene trimming of TCR beta chains was found in a later genetic analysis and replicated in an independent cohort. According to a later analysis, parvovirus B19, influenza, CMV and Epstein-Barr virus appeared linked to several top co-occurrence clusters.

Notes on this clone: It lacks a known antigen. No per-base quality is available; no much larger clone lies one base away.

Libraries were made using the immunoSEQ multiplex PCR assay. For the multiplex PCR, a mixture combining 60 forward primers for TCR Vbeta segments and 13 reverse primers for TCR Jbeta segments was used. A multiplex PCR assay on genomic DNA amplified the CDR3 region of rearranged TCR beta genes. On the Illumina HiSeq System, the amplified TCR beta libraries were sequenced as 87-base-pair reads. The original methods were these. A later analysis counted 75 million to 100 million unique TCR beta chains across the 650 to 800 repertoires, and about 10 million of these chains were shared by at least two donors. Raw reads were error-corrected and collapsed into unique sequences by a nearest-neighbor algorithm in which closely related sequences were merged to remove PCR and sequencing errors. CDR3 sequences were aligned to IMGT reference sequences to assign V, D and J gene segments. Each retained sequence needed at least a six-nucleotide match to both a V gene segment and a J gene segment. A rearrangement counted as productive if the CDR3 had no stop codons and remained in frame with V and J, and every other rearrangement counted as non-productive. Following IMGT convention, CDR3 was defined as the stretch from the second conserved V-encoded cysteine up to the conserved J-encoded phenylalanine. The earlier analysis of about 570 of the donors excluded any sequence lacking an unambiguous match to a single V gene segment. An earlier analysis of 550 to 650 of the donors classified V segments as functional when productive rearrangements were above 56.7% and as segregating when the standard deviation between donors was above 5%. To diagnose cytomegalovirus status from the catalog of TCR beta chain sequences, a statistical classification framework was built. A later analysis assigned V and J genes by comparing TCR nucleotide sequences with IMGT/GENE-DB human TR gene sequences. The TCRdist pipeline was used in a later analysis to assign CDR3 sequences and most-parsimonious VDJ recombination scenarios. In a later analysis, each TCR beta chain was defined by its CDR3 amino acid sequence together with its V-gene family, and reads without a unique V-gene family were excluded. A later analysis removed 550 to 650 highly shared, low-generation-probability nucleotide sequences to deal with suspected cross-contamination and a sequencing artifact. In a later analysis, a clonal expansion index for each public chain was calculated from normalized within-repertoire ranks of inferred template counts. In a later analysis, generation probabilities were computed using a VDJ recombination model fitted to out-of-frame rearrangements, and the results were checked against IGoR. A later analysis scored TCR-TCR, TCR-HLA and TCR-CMV co-occurrence with hypergeometric tests, applying a repertoire-size bias correction to TCR pairs. A later analysis estimated false discovery rates by permuting HLA or CMV assignments 20 times. In a later analysis, co-occurring TCRs were grouped using DBSCAN, and TCRdist sequence similarity was added for clustering within HLA-allele-positive subsets. Co-occurrence clustering excluded repertoires with fewer than 30,000 or more than 120,000 public chains, plus five with anomalous nucleotide sharing. TCRdb retrieved this table from immuneACCESS and kept in-frame rearrangements only. Not all clones are present; in checked studies, unresolved V genes account for under half, and no reason is known for the remainder. V and J calls and clone size follow that table, whereas D and trimming were derived from the DNA. The sample table lists 150,000 to 200,000 clones, about four fifths of them with a count of one. The ten top clones hold approximately 0.39% of the sample.

The germline V gene gives CDR1 as SGHRS and CDR2 as YFSETQ. The CDR3, cysteine through phenylalanine, is 15 amino acids long. The entry retains the CDR3 DNA only, 45 bases that are in frame from base 1. Compared with germline, V lacks 5 bases and J lacks 4 bases; bases without a gene match: 10. The cohort was made up of several hundred healthy bone marrow donors. All cohort members were sampled while nominally healthy, although unrecorded immune exposures were likely present. The donor was CMV seropositive and belonged to the group of 250 to 300 seropositive cohort members. Each donor provided a peripheral blood sample, and peripheral blood mononuclear cells were used for TCR beta sequencing. Genomic DNA extraction from the blood cell samples was performed with the Qiagen DNeasy Blood Extraction Kit.

The receptor comes from a male donor in good health and CMV-seropositive. Sequenced: PBMCs. The rearranged chain carries TRBV5-1 and TRBJ2-7; TRBD2 fits 9 bases in the junction. CDR3 reads: CASREVAGATYEQYF. The sequenced DNA is TGCGCCAGCAGAGAAGTAGCGGGAGCTACTTACGAGCAGTACTTC.